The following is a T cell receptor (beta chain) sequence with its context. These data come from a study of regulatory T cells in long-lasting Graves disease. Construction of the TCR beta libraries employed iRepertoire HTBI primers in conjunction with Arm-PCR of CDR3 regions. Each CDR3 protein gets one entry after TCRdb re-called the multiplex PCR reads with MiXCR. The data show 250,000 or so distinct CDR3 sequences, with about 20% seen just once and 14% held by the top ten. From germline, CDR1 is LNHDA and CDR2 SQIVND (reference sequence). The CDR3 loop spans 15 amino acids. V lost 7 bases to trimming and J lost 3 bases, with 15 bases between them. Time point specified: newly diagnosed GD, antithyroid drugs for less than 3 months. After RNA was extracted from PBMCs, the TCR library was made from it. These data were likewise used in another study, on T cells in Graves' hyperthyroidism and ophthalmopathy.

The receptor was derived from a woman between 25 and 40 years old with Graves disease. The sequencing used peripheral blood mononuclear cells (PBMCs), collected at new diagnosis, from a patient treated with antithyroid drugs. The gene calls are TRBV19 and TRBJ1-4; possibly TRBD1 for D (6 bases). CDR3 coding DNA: TGTGCCAGTACCCAACTAGGGGGTTCTAATGAAAAACTGTTTTTT. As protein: CASTQLGGSNEKLFF.